These T cell receptor beta chains were read from a single sample in a study of blood T cell repertoires in COVID-19. Using immunoSEQ multiplex PCR, the repertoire was profiled, and TCRdb retains in-frame clones only, with some absent. The top ten clones hold around 3.3% of a sample with under 85,000 clones, less than 90% of them seen once. Sequencing was performed on peripheral blood. The receptor set was obtained from a man aged 45-65 years with acute or convalescent COVID-19. Both conserved end residues are part of each CDR3. Each record gives: clone size, V gene, D gene, J gene, CDR3 protein, CDR3 DNA. D genes are given only for firm matches. Clone size is shown for a subset of rows, as once, few, many or a class of expanded clone.

>-|TRBV9|-|TRBJ1-2
CASSVAQGSNYGYTF
TGTGCCAGCAGCGTAGCACAGGGATCTAACTATGGCTACACCTTC
>-|TRBV23-1|-|TRBJ2-7
CASSGTKGRMGPPSEYEQYF
TGCGCCAGCAGTGGAACGAAAGGGCGGATGGGGCCTCCCTCGGAGTACGAGCAGTACTTC
>few|TRBV11-2|-|TRBJ1-1
CASSLGAAGAFF
TGTGCCAGCAGCTTAGGCGCCGCGGGAGCTTTCTTT
>-|TRBV18|-|TRBJ2-3
CASSPSGQGATDTQYF
TGTGCCAGCTCACCGTCGGGACAAGGGGCCACAGATACGCAGTATTTT
>-|TRBV6-5|-|TRBJ1-5
CASSYSYSNQPQHF
TGTGCCAGCAGTTACTCATATAGCAATCAGCCCCAGCATTTT
>-|TRBV10-3|-|TRBJ2-1
CAISDKNYEQFF
TGTGCCATCAGTGATAAGAACTATGAGCAGTTCTTC
>-|TRBV3-1/TRBV3-2|TRBD2|TRBJ2-2
CASSQAYGRAAGELFF
TGTGCCAGCAGCCAAGCGTACGGGAGGGCCGCCGGGGAGCTGTTTTTT
>-|TRBV4-3|TRBD2|TRBJ2-1
CASSQPSGGLNEQFF
TGCGCCAGCAGCCAACCCTCGGGGGGATTGAATGAGCAGTTCTTC
>few|TRBV5-4|TRBD1|TRBJ2-7
CASSSDRGRYEQYF
TGTGCCAGCAGCTCCGACAGGGGCCGCTACGAGCAGTACTTC
>-|TRBV12-3/TRBV12-4|-|TRBJ1-1
CASRLGLNTEAFF
TGTGCCAGCAGATTGGGACTAAACACTGAAGCTTTCTTT
>-|TRBV9|-|TRBJ1-6
CASSAAPGIDSPLHF
TGTGCCAGCAGCGCAGCTCCAGGGATCGACTCACCCCTCCACTTT
>-|TRBV7-3|TRBD1|TRBJ1-6
CASSLDRDYNSPLHF
TGTGCCAGCAGTCTTGACAGGGACTATAATTCACCCCTCCACTTT
>-|TRBV6-5|TRBD1|TRBJ1-2
CASSYGQGGYTF
TGTGCCAGCAGTTACGGACAGGGAGGCTACACCTTC
>-|TRBV4-1|-|TRBJ1-5
CASSQDRGLSQPQHF
TGCGCCAGCAGCCAAGACAGGGGTTTGAGTCAGCCCCAGCATTTT
>-|TRBV5-1|-|TRBJ2-7
CASSLVPGYEQYF
TGCGCCAGCAGCTTAGTTCCGGGCTACGAGCAGTACTTC
>-|TRBV7-2|-|TRBJ1-6
CASSYGGRFDSPLHF
TGTGCCAGCAGCTATGGGGGGAGGTTTGATTCACCCCTCCACTTT
>few|TRBV5-1|TRBD1|TRBJ2-7
CASSLGSGGSYEQYF
TGCGCCAGCAGCTTGGGGTCAGGGGGAAGCTACGAGCAGTACTTC
>-|TRBV2|-|TRBJ1-1
CASQVPGDDEAFF
TGTGCCAGCCAAGTGCCAGGGGACGATGAAGCTTTCTTT
>-|TRBV7-3|-|TRBJ2-1
CASSLIPGWEQFF
TGTGCCAGCAGCTTAATCCCAGGTTGGGAGCAGTTCTTC
>-|TRBV11-3|-|TRBJ2-3
CASSLDRRRESDTQYF
TGTGCCAGCAGCTTAGACCGACGACGGGAGTCAGATACGCAGTATTTT
>-|TRBV5-4|TRBD1|TRBJ1-3
CASSLTGAGSGNTIYF
TGTGCCAGCAGCTTGACAGGGGCCGGATCTGGAAACACCATATATTTT
>-|TRBV30|-|TRBJ1-6
CAWSVRGNYNSPLHF
TGTGCCTGGAGTGTGCGGGGGAACTATAATTCACCCCTCCACTTT
>-|TRBV28|-|TRBJ1-2
CASSFNRVGGYTF
TGTGCCAGCAGTTTCAACAGGGTGGGTGGCTACACCTTC
>-|TRBV15|-|TRBJ1-2
CATSRDVRVGYTF
TGTGCCACCAGCAGAGATGTGAGGGTTGGCTACACCTTC
>few|TRBV30|TRBD1|TRBJ1-3
CAWSAPRAGGIGNTIYF
TGTGCCTGGAGTGCCCCCAGGGCAGGGGGAATTGGAAACACCATATATTTT
>-|TRBV6-2/TRBV6-3|TRBD1|TRBJ2-1
CASSQGQGGHEQFF
TGTGCCAGCAGTCAGGGACAGGGAGGACATGAGCAGTTCTTC
>-|TRBV24-1|-|TRBJ2-1
CATSDSGAGNHEQFF
TGTGCCACCAGTGATTCGGGAGCAGGTAACCATGAGCAGTTCTTC
>-|TRBV3-1/TRBV3-2|TRBD2|TRBJ2-1
CASSQERAGGTYNEQFF
TGTGCCAGCAGCCAAGAAAGGGCGGGAGGGACCTACAATGAGCAGTTCTTC
>-|TRBV5-8|-|TRBJ1-3
CASSFETGSGNTIYF
TGTGCCAGCAGCTTTGAAACGGGCTCTGGAAACACCATATATTTT
>-|TRBV9|TRBD1|TRBJ2-1
CASSITSGTGEYNEQFF
TGTGCCAGCAGCATCACCTCCGGGACAGGAGAATACAATGAGCAGTTCTTC
>-|TRBV30|TRBD1|TRBJ1-2
CAWSRDRPRGYTF
TGTGCCTGGAGTAGGGACAGGCCCCGGGGCTACACCTTC
>-|TRBV6-6|TRBD1|TRBJ1-5
CASSGQGAFFSQPQHF
TGTGCCAGCAGTGGACAGGGGGCGTTTTTCAGTCAGCCCCAGCATTTT
>-|TRBV7-2|TRBD1|TRBJ1-2
CASSLAQGRNYGYTF
TGTGCCAGCAGCTTAGCACAGGGGCGTAACTATGGCTACACCTTC
>few|TRBV9|TRBD1|TRBJ1-5
CASSLGQGGNQPQHF
TGTGCCAGCAGCCTGGGACAGGGAGGAAATCAGCCCCAGCATTTT
>-|TRBV11-2|-|TRBJ2-7
CASSLGTVGLAYEQYF
TGTGCCAGCAGCTTAGGGACAGTTGGATTGGCCTACGAGCAGTACTTC
>-|TRBV7-2|-|TRBJ1-5
CASSLNAGASNQPQHF
TGTGCCAGCAGCTTAAACGCAGGGGCGAGCAATCAGCCCCAGCATTTT
>-|TRBV28|TRBD1|TRBJ1-5
CASSLSGGTYSNQPQHF
TGTGCCAGCAGTTTATCAGGGGGGACCTATAGCAATCAGCCCCAGCATTTT
>-|TRBV5-5|TRBD1|TRBJ2-5
CASSLIGQGSVETQYF
TGTGCCAGCAGCTTAATTGGACAGGGATCTGTAGAGACCCAGTACTTC
>few|TRBV7-2|-|TRBJ1-4
CASSPGGLLNEKLFF
TGTGCCAGCAGCCCGGGGGGGCTTCTTAATGAAAAACTGTTTTTT
>-|TRBV6-5|-|TRBJ2-3
CASSYGGLGRTAQYF
TGTGCCAGCAGTTACGGGGGACTGGGCAGGACGGCGCAGTATTTT
>-|TRBV21-1|-|TRBJ1-5
CASSKVFGTPLNQPQHF
TGTGCCAGCAGCAAAGTGTTCGGGACACCCCTAAATCAGCCCCAGCATTTT
>-|TRBV11-2|-|TRBJ1-5
CASSLDWSTNQPQHF
TGTGCCAGCAGCTTAGATTGGTCTACCAATCAGCCCCAGCATTTT
>-|TRBV6-2/TRBV6-3|-|TRBJ1-4
CASTPGERREKLFF
TGTGCCAGCACCCCCGGCGAGCGCCGTGAAAAACTGTTTTTT
>-|TRBV30|TRBD1|TRBJ1-2
CAWRNRGAYGYTF
TGTGCCTGGAGAAACAGGGGGGCCTATGGCTACACCTTC
>-|TRBV28|-|TRBJ1-4
CASNIGQSEKLFF
TGTGCCAGCAATATCGGACAGTCTGAAAAACTGTTTTTT
>-|TRBV27|TRBD1|TRBJ2-7
CASSPGTGSSYEQYF
TGTGCCAGCAGCCCCGGGACAGGGTCCTCCTACGAGCAGTACTTC
>-|TRBV6-2/TRBV6-3|-|TRBJ2-7
CASSLSEGYEQYF
TGTGCCAGCAGTTTATCGGAGGGCTACGAGCAGTACTTC
>many|TRBV27|TRBD2|TRBJ2-5
CASSSPGRGETQYF
TGTGCCAGCAGTTCCCCGGGGAGGGGAGAGACCCAGTACTTC
>-|TRBV7-2|-|TRBJ2-7
CASSRSAVQYF
TGTGCCAGCAGCCGGTCGGCGGTGCAGTACTTC
>-|TRBV19|-|TRBJ1-2
CASSRGTNYGYTF
TGTGCCAGTAGCCGGGGGACTAACTATGGCTACACCTTC
>-|TRBV6-5|-|TRBJ1-5
CASSWSINQPQHF
TGTGCCAGCAGTTGGAGTATTAATCAGCCCCAGCATTTT
>once|TRBV11-2|TRBD2|TRBJ2-7
CASSASLAGGTYEQYF
TGTGCCAGCAGCGCCTCACTAGCGGGAGGTACCTACGAGCAGTACTTC
>-|TRBV9|-|TRBJ2-3
CASSVGSRPGVDTQYF
TGTGCCAGCAGCGTAGGCTCCCGGCCCGGGGTGGATACGCAGTATTTT
>-|TRBV11-2|TRBD2|TRBJ2-7
CASSLSGNEQYF
TGTGCCAGCAGCTTAAGCGGGAACGAGCAGTACTTC
>-|TRBV7-2|-|TRBJ2-2
CASSFNRMNTGELFF
TGTGCCAGCAGCTTCAACAGGATGAACACCGGGGAGCTGTTTTTT